These T cell receptor beta chains were read from a single sample in a study of shared clonotypes between healthy human individuals. Profiled with immunoSEQ multiplex PCR; TCRdb holds only in-frame clones, not every one. In the table there are 2,500,000 or so clones, 80% to 95% of which are singletons. Sequencing was done on a sample of naive CD4+ T cells from PBMCs. The source is a man aged 18 to 30 in good health. Some clones in this sample may be carry-over from other donors' samples. Both conserved end residues are part of each CDR3. Fields, in order: D gene, V gene, clone size, J gene, CDR3 protein, CDR3 DNA. D genes are given only for firm matches. Clone size is given for some rows only: seen once, a few or many times, or a class if the clone is expanded.

d_gene: TRBD1; v_gene: TRBV30; abundance: -; j_gene: TRBJ1-2; CDR3aa: CAWTGTGLYGYTF; CDR3nt: TGTGCCTGGACCGGGACAGGTCTCTATGGCTACACCTTC
d_gene: TRBD1; v_gene: TRBV7-9; abundance: -; j_gene: TRBJ2-7; CDR3aa: CASSSIGTALYEQYF; CDR3nt: TGTGCCAGCAGCTCAATCGGGACAGCTCTCTACGAGCAGTACTTC
d_gene: -; v_gene: TRBV16; abundance: -; j_gene: TRBJ2-7; CDR3aa: CASSQVSRNEQYF; CDR3nt: TGTGCCAGCAGCCAAGTGTCAAGGAACGAGCAGTACTTC
d_gene: TRBD1; v_gene: TRBV2; abundance: -; j_gene: TRBJ1-5; CDR3aa: CASSYDREGYQPQHF; CDR3nt: TGTGCCAGCAGCTATGACAGGGAGGGTTATCAGCCCCAGCATTTT
d_gene: -; v_gene: TRBV5-1; abundance: -; j_gene: TRBJ2-7; CDR3aa: CASSLGAGVDYEQYF; CDR3nt: TGCGCCAGCAGCTTGGGGGCAGGGGTTGACTACGAGCAGTACTTC
d_gene: -; v_gene: TRBV11-1; abundance: once; j_gene: TRBJ2-1; CDR3aa: CASSLAPLEGKEQFF; CDR3nt: TGTGCCAGCAGCTTAGCGCCGCTTGAGGGAAAAGAGCAGTTCTTC
d_gene: -; v_gene: TRBV5-1; abundance: -; j_gene: TRBJ2-7; CDR3aa: CASSLVASSYEQYF; CDR3nt: TGCGCCAGCAGCTTGGTGGCTTCCTCCTACGAGCAGTACTTC
d_gene: TRBD1; v_gene: TRBV6-5; abundance: -; j_gene: TRBJ2-7; CDR3aa: CASKRQGASYEQYF; CDR3nt: TGTGCCAGCAAAAGACAGGGGGCCTCCTACGAGCAGTACTTC
d_gene: -; v_gene: TRBV5-8; abundance: -; j_gene: TRBJ1-4; CDR3aa: CASRFATAHEKLFF; CDR3nt: TGTGCCAGCAGGTTCGCTACGGCCCATGAAAAACTGTTTTTT
d_gene: -; v_gene: TRBV7-3; abundance: -; j_gene: TRBJ2-5; CDR3aa: CASSPSDRLGETQYF; CDR3nt: TGTGCCAGCAGCCCATCCGACCGGCTAGGGGAGACCCAGTACTTC
d_gene: -; v_gene: TRBV28; abundance: -; j_gene: TRBJ2-4; CDR3aa: CASGRRTTGLDIQYF; CDR3nt: TGTGCCAGCGGAAGGCGAACGACAGGACTAGACATTCAGTACTTC
d_gene: -; v_gene: TRBV5-1; abundance: -; j_gene: TRBJ1-1; CDR3aa: CASRPWEVGTEAFF; CDR3nt: TGCGCCAGCAGACCCTGGGAGGTCGGCACTGAAGCTTTCTTT
d_gene: TRBD2; v_gene: TRBV10-1; abundance: -; j_gene: TRBJ2-2; CDR3aa: CASSETSGNTGELFF; CDR3nt: TGCGCCAGCAGTGAAACTAGCGGGAACACCGGGGAGCTGTTTTTT
d_gene: -; v_gene: TRBV6-5; abundance: -; j_gene: TRBJ1-1; CDR3aa: CASSYGQTWAEAFF; CDR3nt: TGTGCCAGCAGTTACGGTCAGACTTGGGCTGAAGCTTTCTTT
d_gene: -; v_gene: TRBV5-6; abundance: -; j_gene: TRBJ2-2; CDR3aa: CASSLGTPLNTGELFF; CDR3nt: TGTGCCAGCAGCCTGGGGACCCCCTTAAACACCGGGGAGCTGTTTTTT
d_gene: -; v_gene: TRBV11-3; abundance: -; j_gene: TRBJ2-7; CDR3aa: CASSLEAGPLYEQYF; CDR3nt: TGTGCCAGCAGCTTAGAGGCAGGGCCCTTGTACGAGCAGTACTTC
d_gene: -; v_gene: TRBV5-5; abundance: -; j_gene: TRBJ2-5; CDR3aa: CASSWQRSQETQYF; CDR3nt: TGTGCCAGCAGCTGGCAGCGCTCCCAAGAGACCCAGTACTTC
d_gene: -; v_gene: TRBV13; abundance: -; j_gene: TRBJ1-2; CDR3aa: CASSLRVFGYTF; CDR3nt: TGTGCCAGCAGCTTGAGGGTGTTCGGCTACACCTTC
d_gene: TRBD1; v_gene: TRBV2; abundance: -; j_gene: TRBJ2-7; CDR3aa: CASSNRGRGEQYF; CDR3nt: TGTGCCAGCAGTAACAGGGGGCGCGGCGAGCAGTACTTC
d_gene: -; v_gene: TRBV7-2; abundance: -; j_gene: TRBJ2-1; CDR3aa: CASSFAEYNEQFF; CDR3nt: TGTGCCAGCAGCTTCGCTGAATACAATGAGCAGTTCTTC
d_gene: -; v_gene: TRBV5-1; abundance: -; j_gene: TRBJ1-2; CDR3aa: CASSLTGLPNYGYTF; CDR3nt: TGCGCCAGCAGTTTAACAGGGCTTCCCAACTATGGCTACACCTTC
d_gene: -; v_gene: TRBV25-1; abundance: -; j_gene: TRBJ2-7; CDR3aa: CASSGGLYYEQYF; CDR3nt: TGTGCCAGCAGTGGAGGACTTTACTACGAGCAGTACTTC
d_gene: -; v_gene: TRBV6-6; abundance: -; j_gene: TRBJ2-5; CDR3aa: CASGIYQETQYF; CDR3nt: TGTGCCAGCGGTATTTACCAAGAGACCCAGTACTTC
d_gene: -; v_gene: TRBV7-9; abundance: once; j_gene: TRBJ2-3; CDR3aa: CASSRQENTDTQYF; CDR3nt: TGTGCCAGCAGCCGACAGGAGAACACAGATACGCAGTATTTT
d_gene: TRBD2; v_gene: TRBV28; abundance: -; j_gene: TRBJ2-7; CDR3aa: CASRGSGSLHEQYF; CDR3nt: TGTGCCAGCAGGGGGAGCGGGAGTCTCCACGAGCAGTACTTC
d_gene: -; v_gene: TRBV2; abundance: -; j_gene: TRBJ2-3; CDR3aa: CASSERGAEGSTDTQYF; CDR3nt: TGTGCCAGCAGTGAAAGGGGGGCGGAGGGTTCCACAGATACGCAGTATTTT
d_gene: -; v_gene: TRBV7-8; abundance: -; j_gene: TRBJ2-5; CDR3aa: CASSSKETQYF; CDR3nt: TGTGCCAGCAGCAGCAAAGAGACCCAGTACTTC
d_gene: -; v_gene: TRBV6-1; abundance: once; j_gene: TRBJ2-1; CDR3aa: CASSDAGHSRGNEQFF; CDR3nt: TGTGCCAGCAGTGATGCGGGACACTCTCGAGGGAATGAGCAGTTCTTC
d_gene: -; v_gene: TRBV30; abundance: -; j_gene: TRBJ2-7; CDR3aa: CAWSATTFYPQYF; CDR3nt: TGTGCCTGGAGTGCAACAACCTTTTATCCACAGTACTTC
d_gene: -; v_gene: TRBV10-3; abundance: -; j_gene: TRBJ2-1; CDR3aa: CAISERPPGQGNEQFF; CDR3nt: TGTGCCATCAGTGAGAGGCCCCCGGGACAAGGCAATGAGCAGTTCTTC
d_gene: TRBD2; v_gene: TRBV23-1; abundance: -; j_gene: TRBJ2-7; CDR3aa: CASTPRDRQYLAGGGEQYF; CDR3nt: TGCGCCAGCACCCCGAGGGACAGGCAATATCTAGCGGGGGGCGGCGAGCAGTACTTC
d_gene: -; v_gene: TRBV21-1; abundance: -; j_gene: TRBJ2-7; CDR3aa: CASSKCGTSGRRTYEQYF; CDR3nt: TGTGCCAGCAGCAAATGTGGGACTAGCGGGAGGCGCACCTACGAGCAGTACTTC
d_gene: -; v_gene: TRBV7-9; abundance: -; j_gene: TRBJ2-7; CDR3aa: CASSLEGGRYEQYF; CDR3nt: TGTGCCAGCAGCTTAGAAGGGGGACGGTACGAGCAGTACTTC
d_gene: TRBD2; v_gene: TRBV10-3; abundance: -; j_gene: TRBJ2-3; CDR3aa: CAISVAGYTDTQYF; CDR3nt: TGTGCCATCAGTGTAGCGGGGTACACAGATACGCAGTATTTT
d_gene: -; v_gene: TRBV7-9; abundance: -; j_gene: TRBJ2-7; CDR3aa: CASSLGHPRGGFEQYF; CDR3nt: TGTGCCAGCAGCTTAGGCCACCCTAGAGGTGGGTTTGAGCAGTACTTC
d_gene: -; v_gene: TRBV28; abundance: -; j_gene: TRBJ1-4; CDR3aa: CASSLGERLGKLFF; CDR3nt: TGTGCCAGCAGTTTAGGGGAGAGGTTGGGAAAACTGTTTTTT
d_gene: -; v_gene: TRBV28; abundance: once; j_gene: TRBJ2-7; CDR3aa: CASTPTGRSYEQYF; CDR3nt: TGTGCCAGCACCCCAACGGGGCGGTCCTACGAGCAGTACTTC